Listed below are T cell receptor beta chains from one sample, sequenced in a study of cytotoxic CD8 clonotypes in ibrutinib-treated CLL. Generated by immunoSEQ multiplex PCR, the TCRdb table keeps only in-frame clones and is missing some. The sample includes over 150,000 clones, around 70% seen only once; the top ten take about an eighth. Sequenced here: PBMCs, sampled after 24 months of ibrutinib treatment. Source of these receptors: a human donor with chronic lymphocytic leukemia. Each CDR3 is given with its conserved first and last residue. D genes are given only for firm matches. Size is stated for part of the rows, as once, few or many counts, or as a class when the clone is expanded.

size: few
D: NA
J: TRBJ1-5
V: TRBV27
CDR3: CASGQPQHF
DNA: TGTGCCAGCGGACAGCCCCAGCATTTT

size: once
D: TRBD2
J: TRBJ2-1
V: TRBV30
CDR3: CAWSVLAGGSNEQFF
DNA: TGTGCCTGGAGTGTACTTGCGGGAGGATCAAATGAGCAGTTCTTC

size: NA
D: NA
J: TRBJ2-7
V: TRBV5-1
CDR3: CASRTGYEQYF
DNA: TGCGCCAGCAGGACGGGCTACGAGCAGTACTTC

size: once
D: TRBD2
J: TRBJ2-3
V: TRBV25-1
CDR3: CASSPGLAASTDTQYF
DNA: TGTGCCAGCAGTCCCGGACTAGCGGCTAGCACAGATACGCAGTATTTT

size: NA
D: NA
J: TRBJ1-2
V: TRBV18
CDR3: CASSPVPGLDYGYTF
DNA: TGTGCCAGCTCACCAGTTCCGGGTCTTGACTATGGCTACACCTTC

size: NA
D: TRBD1
J: TRBJ1-2
V: TRBV7-2
CDR3: CASSLPGQIGGYTF
DNA: TGTGCCAGCAGCTTACCGGGACAGATAGGTGGCTACACCTTC

size: NA
D: NA
J: TRBJ2-3
V: TRBV11-3
CDR3: CASSLGGIDTDTQYF
DNA: TGTGCCAGCAGCTTAGGCGGGATTGACACAGATACGCAGTATTTT

size: few
D: NA
J: TRBJ1-2
V: TRBV19
CDR3: CASSKTQDPRDYGYTF
DNA: TGTGCCAGTAGTAAGACCCAAGATCCCAGAGACTATGGCTACACCTTC

size: NA
D: NA
J: TRBJ1-1
V: TRBV6-1
CDR3: CASSVIGTEAFF
DNA: TGTGCCAGCAGTGTCATAGGGACTGAAGCTTTCTTT

size: NA
D: TRBD1
J: TRBJ1-2
V: TRBV7-2
CDR3: CASSGPTGGWGYTF
DNA: TGTGCCAGCAGCGGTCCGACAGGGGGCTGGGGCTACACCTTC

size: NA
D: NA
J: TRBJ2-1
V: TRBV28
CDR3: CASSLGREQFF
DNA: TGTGCCAGCAGTTTAGGGCGGGAGCAGTTCTTC

size: once
D: NA
J: TRBJ2-3
V: TRBV5-8
CDR3: CASSFEEGSRSDTQYF
DNA: TGTGCCAGCAGCTTTGAGGAGGGGAGTCGCTCAGATACGCAGTATTTT

size: NA
D: NA
J: TRBJ2-3
V: TRBV7-8
CDR3: CASSRWLESETDTQYF
DNA: TGTGCCAGCAGCCGCTGGCTAGAGTCCGAAACAGATACGCAGTATTTT

size: NA
D: TRBD2
J: TRBJ2-1
V: TRBV7-6
CDR3: CASSLAGGGNEQFF
DNA: TGTGCCAGCAGCTTAGCTGGCGGGGGGAATGAGCAGTTCTTC

size: NA
D: TRBD1
J: TRBJ1-1
V: TRBV27
CDR3: CASSPRPDRGANTEAFF
DNA: TGTGCCAGCAGTCCTAGGCCGGACAGGGGGGCGAACACTGAAGCTTTCTTT

size: NA
D: NA
J: TRBJ2-2
V: TRBV6-5
CDR3: CASSLGPSLLTGELFF
DNA: TGTGCCAGCAGTTTGGGCCCCTCTTTGCTCACCGGGGAGCTGTTTTTT

size: few
D: NA
J: TRBJ1-2
V: TRBV5-1
CDR3: CASSGVRGRHNYGYTF
DNA: TGCGCCAGCAGCGGGGTTCGGGGAAGACACAACTATGGCTACACCTTC

size: NA
D: NA
J: TRBJ2-1
V: TRBV7-3
CDR3: CASSLTSQREQFF
DNA: TGTGCCAGCAGCTTAACGTCACAGCGAGAGCAGTTCTTC

size: NA
D: NA
J: TRBJ2-2
V: TRBV7-9
CDR3: CASSLGGIVSGELFF
DNA: TGTGCCAGCAGCTTAGGTGGGATCGTTTCCGGGGAGCTGTTTTTT

size: once
D: TRBD1
J: TRBJ2-7
V: TRBV19
CDR3: CASRKGQGFDEQYF
DNA: TGTGCCAGTAGGAAGGGACAGGGGTTCGACGAGCAGTACTTC

size: NA
D: NA
J: TRBJ2-7
V: TRBV2
CDR3: CASTPRTSYEQYF
DNA: TGTGCCAGCACACCGCGGACCTCCTACGAGCAGTACTTC

size: NA
D: NA
J: TRBJ2-2
V: TRBV2
CDR3: CASSDNTGELFF
DNA: TGTGCCAGCAGCGATAATACCGGGGAGCTGTTTTTT

size: NA
D: NA
J: TRBJ2-7
V: TRBV28
CDR3: CASSLRGGEQYF
DNA: TGTGCCAGCAGTTTAAGGGGTGGAGAGCAGTACTTC

size: NA
D: TRBD2
J: TRBJ2-3
V: TRBV7-3
CDR3: CASSYGLAAPTDTQYF
DNA: TGTGCCAGCAGCTACGGACTAGCAGCCCCCACAGATACGCAGTATTTT

size: once
D: NA
J: TRBJ1-1
V: TRBV2
CDR3: CASSVGITEAFF
DNA: TGTGCCAGCAGTGTAGGGATCACTGAAGCTTTCTTT

size: NA
D: TRBD2
J: TRBJ2-1
V: TRBV15
CDR3: CATSRGLAGEYVHNEQFF
DNA: TGTGCCACCAGCAGAGGGCTAGCGGGAGAATACGTACACAATGAGCAGTTCTTC

size: NA
D: NA
J: TRBJ2-1
V: TRBV29-1
CDR3: CSVKGLTYNEQFF
DNA: TGCAGCGTCAAGGGACTGACGTACAATGAGCAGTTCTTC

size: NA
D: NA
J: TRBJ2-7
V: TRBV19
CDR3: CASSMQMASVISLYEQYF
DNA: TGTGCCAGTAGTATGCAGATGGCTAGCGTCATATCTCTCTACGAGCAGTACTTC

size: NA
D: TRBD2
J: TRBJ2-2
V: TRBV9
CDR3: CASSGGLAFGGELFF
DNA: TGTGCCAGCAGCGGTGGACTAGCCTTTGGCGGGGAGCTGTTTTTT

size: NA
D: TRBD1
J: TRBJ1-1
V: TRBV4-3
CDR3: CASSQDVQGVQNTEAFF
DNA: TGCGCCAGCAGCCAAGATGTACAGGGGGTCCAGAACACTGAAGCTTTCTTT

size: NA
D: NA
J: TRBJ2-5
V: TRBV4-2
CDR3: CASSQDPAETETQYF
DNA: TGTGCCAGCAGCCAAGACCCAGCGGAGACGGAGACCCAGTACTTC

size: once
D: NA
J: TRBJ2-1
V: TRBV15
CDR3: CATSNGTQYFGEQFF
DNA: TGTGCCACCAGCAACGGGACTCAATACTTCGGTGAGCAGTTCTTC

size: NA
D: NA
J: TRBJ1-2
V: TRBV29-1
CDR3: CSTEGQGLDYGYTF
DNA: TGCAGCACCGAAGGGCAGGGGCTGGACTATGGCTACACCTTC

size: once
D: NA
J: TRBJ1-5
V: TRBV6-5
CDR3: CASSYSKTGHQPQHF
DNA: TGTGCCAGCAGTTACTCGAAAACAGGGCATCAGCCCCAGCATTTT

size: NA
D: NA
J: TRBJ1-5
V: TRBV5-6
CDR3: CASSLGQGVGQPQHF
DNA: TGTGCCAGCAGCTTAGGGCAGGGAGTTGGTCAGCCCCAGCATTTT

size: NA
D: NA
J: TRBJ2-7
V: TRBV27
CDR3: CASSFQPLPFSYEQYF
DNA: TGTGCCAGCAGTTTTCAACCGCTGCCGTTCTCCTACGAGCAGTACTTC

size: NA
D: NA
J: TRBJ1-1
V: TRBV18
CDR3: CASSVGVGTEAFF
DNA: TGTGCCAGCTCTGTTGGGGTTGGGACTGAAGCTTTCTTT

size: NA
D: NA
J: TRBJ2-5
V: TRBV9
CDR3: CASSVGSGSGVETQYF
DNA: TGTGCCAGCAGCGTAGGGTCTGGGAGCGGCGTAGAGACCCAGTACTTC

size: NA
D: TRBD1
J: TRBJ2-1
V: TRBV15
CDR3: CATSVRQGSLPRWQFF
DNA: TGTGCCACCAGCGTTAGACAGGGGAGCCTGCCTCGTTGGCAGTTCTTC

size: NA
D: NA
J: TRBJ1-3
V: TRBV5-8
CDR3: CASSSGTVSGNTIYF
DNA: TGTGCCAGCAGCTCAGGGACCGTCTCTGGAAACACCATATATTTT

size: NA
D: NA
J: TRBJ2-7
V: TRBV5-1
CDR3: CASSLNGRVNEQYF
DNA: TGCGCCAGCAGCTTGAATGGCAGGGTGAACGAGCAGTACTTC

size: NA
D: NA
J: TRBJ2-1
V: TRBV6-4
CDR3: CASSDSTISYGEQFF
DNA: TGTGCCAGCAGTGACTCGACAATCTCCTACGGGGAGCAGTTCTTC

size: NA
D: NA
J: TRBJ2-5
V: TRBV7-2
CDR3: CASSLAYTESQETQYF
DNA: TGTGCCAGCAGCTTAGCCTACACCGAGTCTCAAGAGACCCAGTACTTC

size: NA
D: TRBD2
J: TRBJ2-7
V: TRBV15
CDR3: CATSKVAGDEQYF
DNA: TGTGCCACCAGCAAAGTAGCGGGAGACGAGCAGTACTTC

size: NA
D: NA
J: TRBJ2-1
V: TRBV4-3
CDR3: CASSQEARGRLPYNEQFF
DNA: TGCGCCAGCAGCCAAGAAGCACGGGGGCGTCTCCCCTACAATGAGCAGTTCTTC